The 21 T cell receptor beta chains reported below all come from one sample, sequenced in a study of regulatory T cells in long-lasting Graves disease. Assembly of TCR beta libraries relied on iRepertoire HTBI primers together with Arm-PCR of CDR3 regions. TCRdb re-called the multiplex PCR reads through MiXCR, storing one row per CDR3 protein. The sample records a few hundred thousand distinct CDR3 sequences, less than 15% being singletons. Time point: newly diagnosed GD, antithyroid drugs for less than 3 months. Following extraction of RNA from PBMCs, that RNA was used to make the TCR library. In addition, the sample was reused for a study of T cells in Graves' hyperthyroidism and ophthalmopathy.

The input for sequencing was peripheral blood mononuclear cells (PBMCs), taken at new diagnosis, from a patient treated with antithyroid drugs. These receptors all stem from a woman between 45 and 60 years old with Graves disease.

This sequence joins TRBV11-2 and TRBJ2-7; maybe TRBD1 (5 bases). V gave up 1 base and J gave up 5 bases, with 12 bases separating them. Germline V gives CDR1 SGHAT, CDR2 FQNNGV. The CDR3 covers 14 residues. The CDR3 loop reads CASSLVGRAHEQYF. In DNA form, the CDR3 reads TGTGCCAGCAGCTTAGTTGGCAGGGCCCACGAGCAGTACTTC.

This clonotype was recorded many times. The chain uses TRBV5-5 and TRBJ1-5; D possibly corresponds to TRBD1 (6 bases). Trimming stripped 1 base from V and 4 bases from J, with 12 bases between. Germline CDR1 is SGHKS and CDR2 is YYEKEE (reference sequence). CDR3 size: 15 residues. CDR3 bases: TGTGCCAGCAGCTTGATGGGGGCCCCGAATCAGCCCCAGCATTTT. Translating gives CASSLMGAPNQPQHF.

A note on this clonotype: Being one base from a much bigger clone, this may be a read error. V and J are TRBV11-2 and TRBJ2-3; 13 bases are a match to TRBD2. This CDR3 has 16 amino acids. Germline V gene sequence: CDR1 SGHAT, CDR2 FQNNGV. The CDR3 spells CASSSGLAGAPDTRYF. CDR3 DNA sequence: TGTGCCAGCAGCTCCGGACTAGCGGGAGCCCCCGATACGCGGTATTTT. Looking up the rest from reference TRBV11-2 and TRBJ2-3 gives the full variable domain: EAGVAQSPRYKIIEKRQSVAFWCNPISGHATLYWYQQILGQGPKLLIQFQNNGVVDDSQLPKDRFSAERLKGVDSTLKIQPAKLEDSAVYLCASSSGLAGAPDTRYFGPGTRLTVL.

This clonotype was detected only a few times. This may come from a read error, since a much larger clone is one base off. The V gene is TRBV7-9, the J gene TRBJ2-5; 8 nucleotides agree with TRBD2. This CDR3 has 16 amino acids. CDR1 is SEHNR and CDR2 is FQNEAQ in the germline V gene (reference sequence). With V trimmed by 5 bases and J by 0 bases, 8 bases remained unmatched. In nucleotides, the CDR3 is TGTGCCAGCAGCCCACGACTAGCGCTGTACCAAGAGACCCAGTACTTC. Translation: CASSPRLALYQETQYF.

Ten or more counts support this clonotype. V usage is TRBV11-2 and J usage is TRBJ1-4; 8 bases are a match to TRBD1. The CDR3 is made up of 14 amino acids. Per the germline V gene, CDR1 is SGHAT and CDR2 is FQNNGV. V dropped 5 bases and J dropped 10; count of bases not matched to a gene: 9. CDR3 in DNA: TGTGCCAGCAGCCAAGGGACAGGTTCGCGAAAACTGTTTTTT. It yields the protein CASSQGTGSRKLFF.

This clonotype was detected a few times. The chain recombines TRBV4-2 with TRBJ2-1; 11 positions match TRBD2. J gave up 6 bases and V 0 bases, and 7 bases lay outside the gene matches. Germline CDR1 LGHNA, CDR2 YNFKEQ. This CDR3 has 17 residues. The CDR3 nucleotides read TGTGCCAGCAGCCAAGATTTAGCGGGAGGGACAATCAATGAGCAGTTCTTC. Its protein is CASSQDLAGGTINEQFF.

This clonotype was detected ten times or more. The chain combines TRBV18 with TRBJ2-3, with a weak D call TRBD2 (5 bases). The CDR3 runs 15 residues. CDR1 is KGHSH, CDR2 LQKENI, per germline. Between the trimmed V and J ends, which lost 4 bases and 4 bases, there was a span of 15 bases. CDR3 loop: CASSQDSTKADTQYF. The CDR3 DNA follows: TGTGCCAGCTCACAGGACTCTACCAAGGCAGATACGCAGTATTTT.

This clonotype was picked up many times. V and J are TRBV11-2 and TRBJ2-5; tentative D call: TRBD1 (5 bases). The CDR3 totals 17 residues. Germline V gene sequence: CDR1 SGHAT, CDR2 FQNNGV. Trimming took 4 bases from V and 4 from J, leaving 22 bases between them. This chain's CDR3 is CASSSRLAAYRGETQYF. The DNA for the CDR3 is TGTGCCAGCAGCTCCAGACTTGCGGCCTATAGGGGAGAGACCCAGTACTTC.

At least ten counts were recorded for this clonotype. This chain connects TRBV30 to TRBJ2-2, with 7 bases that match TRBD1. After removal of 3 bases from V and 2 bases from J, the junction contained 3 bases not matched to a gene. The germline V gene has CDR1 GTSNPN and CDR2 SVGIG (reference sequence). The CDR3 sequence is 14 residues long. Here the CDR3 DNA reads TGTGCCTGGAGGGCAGGGGGAAACACCGGGGAGCTGTTTTTT. Residues: CAWRAGGNTGELFF.

In regard to this clonotype: It may be a read error: a sequence one base away is much more abundant. The V and J genes are TRBV28 and TRBJ1-2; tentatively, D is TRBD1 (5 bases). The CDR3 totals 13 residues. Germline-derived CDR1 and CDR2 are MDHEN and SYDVKM. Trimming left V 8 bases short and J 9 bases short, with 19 bases between. The CDR3 here is CASGTHLGVSYTF. The CDR3 DNA reads TGTGCCAGCGGGACCCACCTTGGGGTTAGCTACACCTTC.

This clonotype is a singleton in its sample. The genes are TRBV20-1 and TRBJ2-3; 13 positions match TRBD2. The J call is uncertain, as TRBJ2-5 better fits the DNA end. Germline CDR1 and CDR2: DFQATT and SNEGSKA (reference sequence). The length of the CDR3 is 18 residues. The CDR3 is CSARDQVLAGGPGETQYF. CDR3 sequence (DNA): TGCAGTGCTAGAGATCAGGTACTAGCGGGAGGGCCGGGTGAGACCCAGTACTTC.

Turning to this clonotype: A much larger clone lies one base from this, so it may be a read error. The V and J genes are TRBV28 and TRBJ2-1; D remains ambiguous. Trimming removed 4 bases from V and 10 bases from J, with 14 bases in between. The CDR3 runs 13 residues. CDR1 and CDR2 from the germline V gene are MDHEN and SYDVKM. In DNA form, the CDR3 reads TGTGCCAGCAGTTCGCCCGCCTCCTACGAGCAGTTCTTC. This encodes CASSSPASYEQFF.

The V gene is TRBV7-8, the J gene TRBJ2-3; TRBD1 agrees at 7 bases. V lost 2 bases to trimming and J lost 3 bases; unmatched junction nucleotides: 5. This CDR3 has 15 residues. The germline V gene has CDR1 SGHVS and CDR2 FQNEAQ. The CDR3 sequence is CASSLRQGETDTQYF. The CDR3, as DNA: TGTGCCAGCAGCTTAAGACAGGGTGAAACAGATACGCAGTATTTT. Looking up the rest from reference TRBV7-8 and TRBJ2-3 gives the full variable domain: GAGVSQSPRYKVAKRGQDVALRCDPISGHVSLFWYQQALGQGPEFLTYFQNEAQLDKSGLPSDRFFAERPEGSVSTLKIQRTQQEDSAVYLCASSLRQGETDTQYFGPGTRLTVL.

J is TRBJ2-3 and V is TRBV6-2 or TRBV6-3, with 10 bases fitting TRBD2. Trimming removed 5 bases from V and 0 bases from J; junction bases left unmatched: 8. The length of the CDR3 is 17 residues. The germline gives CDR1 MNHEY, CDR2 SVGEGT. In DNA, the CDR3 is TGTGCCAGCAGTCTGAGCGGGAGGGATACTAGCACAGATACGCAGTATTTT. Its translation is CASSLSGRDTSTDTQYF.

This clonotype was picked up many times. The rearrangement uses TRBV28 and TRBJ2-7, with D possibly being TRBD2 (5 bases). V lost 10 bases, J lost 2 bases, and 21 bases lay in between. The CDR3 loop spans 15 amino acids. Germline assignment: CDR1 MDHEN and CDR2 SYDVKM. CDR3 amino acids: CATTGYTEAAYEQYF. Written as DNA, the CDR3 is TGTGCCACCACTGGTTACACGGAGGCAGCCTACGAGCAGTACTTC.

This clonotype was observed many times. The CDR3 here is CASSLSDGINYEQYF. DNA of the CDR3: TGTGCCAGCAGCTTAAGCGACGGGATAAACTACGAGCAGTACTTC. The rearrangement joins TRBV7-9 to TRBJ2-7; D might be TRBD2 (5 bases). Germline CDR1 and CDR2: SEHNR and FQNEAQ (reference sequence). V shed 2 bases and J shed 3 bases, with 14 bases lying between them. This CDR3 region has 15 residues.

The rearrangement links TRBV5-1 to TRBJ2-7; 9 bases map to TRBD2. The CDR3 is made up of 18 amino acids. The germline V gene has CDR1 SGHRS and CDR2 YFSETQ. The V and J ends lost 4 bases and 5 bases, in that order; junction bases with no gene match: 19. The CDR3 sequence is CASSARGSSGNRGDEQYF. CDR3 DNA: TGCGCCAGCAGCGCCCGAGGTTCTAGCGGGAATCGAGGGGACGAGCAGTACTTC.

The sample holds many counts of this clonotype. The rearrangement uses TRBV6-1 and TRBJ1-1; 9 bases fit TRBD1. V lost 2 bases to trimming and J lost 5 bases; unmatched junction nucleotides: 12. The V gene's germline CDR1 is MNHNS and CDR2 SASEGT. The length of the CDR3 is 17 residues. The CDR3 DNA reads TGTGCCAGCAGTGAAAGGGGGACAGGGAGGTTGGTGACTGAAGCTTTCTTT. It codes for CASSERGTGRLVTEAFF.

This clonotype was picked up many times. This chain links TRBV7-9 with TRBJ2-2; D not resolved. Germline V CDR1 and CDR2: SEHNR, FQNEAQ (reference sequence). The CDR3 contains 14 residues. V was shortened by 4 bases and J by 2 bases, with 8 bases between the two germline ends. The CDR3 protein is CASSSGSNTGELFF. The CDR3 DNA is TGTGCCAGCAGCTCTGGGTCCAACACCGGGGAGCTGTTTTTT.

The chain employs TRBV7-2 and TRBJ2-1; no firm D call. V lost 6 bases and J 2 bases, leaving 11 bases between the germline ends. This CDR3 is 14 amino acids long. Per the germline V gene, CDR1 is SGHTA and CDR2 is FQGNSA. The CDR3 spells CASRSVIAYNEQFF. DNA of the CDR3: TGTGCCAGCAGGTCGGTAATTGCCTACAATGAGCAGTTCTTC.

This clonotype was picked up many times. The chain joins TRBV27 to TRBJ2-1; tentative D call: TRBD2 (5 bases). Germline V lookup: CDR1 MNHEY, CDR2 SMNVEV (reference sequence). The length of the CDR3 is 13 residues. The V and J ends lost 4 bases and 10 bases respectively, with 14 bases between them. CDR3 sequence (DNA): TGTGCCAGCAGTTCCCTCGGGAACACCGAGCAGTTCTTC. Translated: CASSSLGNTEQFF.